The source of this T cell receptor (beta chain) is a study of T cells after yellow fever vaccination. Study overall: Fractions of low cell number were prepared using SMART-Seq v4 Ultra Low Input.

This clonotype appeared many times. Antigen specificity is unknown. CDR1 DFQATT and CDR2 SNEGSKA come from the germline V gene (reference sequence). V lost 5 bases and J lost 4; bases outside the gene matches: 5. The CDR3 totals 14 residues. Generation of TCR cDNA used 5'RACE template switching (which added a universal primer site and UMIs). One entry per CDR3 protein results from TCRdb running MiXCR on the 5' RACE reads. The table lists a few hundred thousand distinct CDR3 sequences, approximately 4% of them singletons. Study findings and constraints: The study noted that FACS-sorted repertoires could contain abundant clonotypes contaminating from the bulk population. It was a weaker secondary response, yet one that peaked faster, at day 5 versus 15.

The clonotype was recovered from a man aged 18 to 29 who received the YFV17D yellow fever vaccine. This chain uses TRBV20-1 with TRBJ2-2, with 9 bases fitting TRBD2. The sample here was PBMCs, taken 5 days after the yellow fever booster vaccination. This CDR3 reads CSALAGERTGELFF. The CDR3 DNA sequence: TGCAGTGCTTTAGCGGGGGAACGCACCGGGGAGCTGTTTTTT.